This T cell receptor (beta chain) was recorded in a study of OX40 agonist ivuxolimab in advanced cancers. Study information: Males comprised about 78% of the group, whose mean age was about 61 years (range 23 to 79). Earlier treatment with anti-PD-1, anti-PD-L1 or anti-CTLA-4 was permitted, and 35% to 40% had received some.

V dropped 0 bases and J dropped 2 bases, with 4 bases sitting between them. CDR3 length equals 13 residues. Per germline, CDR1 SGHAT and CDR2 FQNNGV. Sequencing used immunoSEQ multiplex PCR; TCRdb keeps in-frame clones, though not all of them. This table has about 40,000 clones, approximately 82% appearing once. This chain connects TRBV11-2 to TRBJ1-2; D gene ambiguous. The specimen comprised CD4+ or CD8+ T cells sorted from blood, sampled in a trial of the OX40 agonist ivuxolimab. This sequence was found in an adult with an advanced solid tumor such as melanoma, head and neck, liver or kidney cancer. CDR3 coding DNA: TGTGCCAGCAGCTTAGACCGAAACTATGGCTACACCTTC. This sequence encodes CASSLDRNYGYTF.